This T cell receptor beta chain was captured by sequencing in a study of T-cell reconstitution after alpha-beta-depleted transplantation in children. This clonotype was picked up a small number of times. During its preparation, the TCRbeta library received unique molecular identifiers. TCRdb used MiXCR to reprocess the PCR reads, holding one entry per CDR3 protein. The profile covers over 200,000 distinct CDR3 sequences, with 8% to 9.5% appearing a single time and over 5% taken by the ten largest. Losses at the gene ends were 4 bases for V and 5 bases for J; bases not matched to a gene: 5. Germline CDR1 and CDR2: SGHRS and YFSETQ. This CDR3 has 15 residues.

The chain links TRBV5-1 to TRBJ1-6; TRBD1 matches 8 bases. This TCR was recovered from a human donor who donated a stem cell graft to a child with acute lymphoblastic leukemia. The material was PBMCs from the stem cell graft donor, obtained from the stem cell graft. The CDR3: CASSSGTGDNSPLHF. CDR3 in DNA: TGCGCCAGCAGCAGCGGGACAGGAGATAATTCACCCCTCCACTTT.